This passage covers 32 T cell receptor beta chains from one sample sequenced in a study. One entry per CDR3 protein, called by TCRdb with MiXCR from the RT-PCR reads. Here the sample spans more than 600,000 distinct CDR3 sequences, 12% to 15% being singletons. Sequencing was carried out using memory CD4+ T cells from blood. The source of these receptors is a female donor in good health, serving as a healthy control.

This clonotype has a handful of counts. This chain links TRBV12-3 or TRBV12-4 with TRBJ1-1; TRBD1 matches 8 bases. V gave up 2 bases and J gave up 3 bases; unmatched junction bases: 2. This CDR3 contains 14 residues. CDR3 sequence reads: CASSLPGGYTEAFF. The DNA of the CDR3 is TGTGCCAGCAGTTTACCAGGGGGCTACACTGAAGCTTTCTTT.

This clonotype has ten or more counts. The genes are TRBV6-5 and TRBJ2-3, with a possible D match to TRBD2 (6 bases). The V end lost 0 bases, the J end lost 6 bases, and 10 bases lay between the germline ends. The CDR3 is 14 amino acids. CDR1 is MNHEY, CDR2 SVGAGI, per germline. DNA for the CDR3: TGTGCCAGCAGTTACTCACTAGCCTCCGATACGCAGTATTTT. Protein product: CASSYSLASDTQYF.

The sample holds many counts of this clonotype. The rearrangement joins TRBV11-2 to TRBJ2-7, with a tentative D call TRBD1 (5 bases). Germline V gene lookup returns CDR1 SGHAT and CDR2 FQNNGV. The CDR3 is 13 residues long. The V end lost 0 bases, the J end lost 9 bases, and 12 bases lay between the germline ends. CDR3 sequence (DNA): TGTGCCAGCAGCTTAGATAGAACCAGGGCGCAGTACTTC. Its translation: CASSLDRTRAQYF.

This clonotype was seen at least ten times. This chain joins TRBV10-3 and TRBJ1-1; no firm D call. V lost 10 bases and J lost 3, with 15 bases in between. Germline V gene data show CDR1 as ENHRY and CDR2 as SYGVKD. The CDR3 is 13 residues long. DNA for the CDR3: TGTGCCACGAAGGGAGAGACGGACACTGAAGCTTTCTTT. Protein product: CATKGETDTEAFF.

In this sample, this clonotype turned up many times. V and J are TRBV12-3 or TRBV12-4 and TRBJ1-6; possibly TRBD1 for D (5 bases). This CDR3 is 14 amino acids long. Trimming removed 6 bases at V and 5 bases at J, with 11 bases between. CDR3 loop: CASRQGHDNSPLHF. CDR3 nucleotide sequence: TGTGCCAGCAGGCAAGGACATGATAATTCACCCCTCCACTTT.

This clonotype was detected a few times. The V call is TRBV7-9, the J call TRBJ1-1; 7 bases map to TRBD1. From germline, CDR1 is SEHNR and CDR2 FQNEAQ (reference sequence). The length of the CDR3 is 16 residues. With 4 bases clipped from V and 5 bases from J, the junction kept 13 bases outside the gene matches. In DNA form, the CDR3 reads TGTGCCAGCAGCTCCCGTCAGGGACAGCTTGGGACTGAAGCTTTCTTT. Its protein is CASSSRQGQLGTEAFF.

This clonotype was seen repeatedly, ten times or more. The chain's CDR3 is CASSLVIRAGDTQYF. CDR3 nucleotides: TGTGCCAGCAGCTTAGTAATCAGGGCGGGAGATACGCAGTATTTT. This chain connects TRBV7-2 to TRBJ2-3; the D call may be TRBD1 or TRBD2 (5 bases each). The CDR3 loop spans 15 amino acids. Germline V CDR1 and CDR2: SGHTA, FQGNSA. V dropped 1 base and J dropped 5 bases, with 13 bases sitting between them.

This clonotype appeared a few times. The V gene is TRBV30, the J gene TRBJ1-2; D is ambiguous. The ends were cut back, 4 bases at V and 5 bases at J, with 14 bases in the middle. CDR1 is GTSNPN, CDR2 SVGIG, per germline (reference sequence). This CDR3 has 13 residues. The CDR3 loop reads CAWTLEIQYGYTF. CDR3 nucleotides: TGTGCCTGGACCTTGGAGATACAGTATGGCTACACCTTC.

CDR3 bases: TGTGCCAGCAGCGACGACAGAGTCTATGGCTACACCTTC. It encodes CASSDDRVYGYTF. The chain links TRBV3-1 to TRBJ1-2; possible D gene TRBD1, 5 bases. The CDR3 runs 13 residues. With 5 bases removed from V and 4 bases from J, the gap between germline ends came to 11 bases. The germline CDR1 and CDR2 sequences are LGHDT and YNNKEL (reference sequence).

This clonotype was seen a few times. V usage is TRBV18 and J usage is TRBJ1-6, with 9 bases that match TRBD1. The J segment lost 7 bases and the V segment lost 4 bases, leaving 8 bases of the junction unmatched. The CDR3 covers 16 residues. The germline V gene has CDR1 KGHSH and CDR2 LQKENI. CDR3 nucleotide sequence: TGTGCCAGCTCACGTTCATGGACAGGGGACAATTCACCCCTCCACTTT. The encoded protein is CASSRSWTGDNSPLHF.

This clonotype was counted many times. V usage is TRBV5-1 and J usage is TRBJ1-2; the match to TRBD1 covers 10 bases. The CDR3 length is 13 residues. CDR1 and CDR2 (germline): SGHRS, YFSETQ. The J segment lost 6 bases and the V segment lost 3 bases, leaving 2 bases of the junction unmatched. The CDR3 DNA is TGCGCCAGCAGCTCGGGACAGGGGCATGGCTACACCTTC. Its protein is CASSSGQGHGYTF.

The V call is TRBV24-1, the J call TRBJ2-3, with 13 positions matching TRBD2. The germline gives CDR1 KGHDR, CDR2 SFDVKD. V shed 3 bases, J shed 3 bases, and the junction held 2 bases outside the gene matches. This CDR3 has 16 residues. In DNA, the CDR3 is TGTGCCACCAGTGATCGGACTAGCGGGGGTACAGATACGCAGTATTTT. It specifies CATSDRTSGGTDTQYF.

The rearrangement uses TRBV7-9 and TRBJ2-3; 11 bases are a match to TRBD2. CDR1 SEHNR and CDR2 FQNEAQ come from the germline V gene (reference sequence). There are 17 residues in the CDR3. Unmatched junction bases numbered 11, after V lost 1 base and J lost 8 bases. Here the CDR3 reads CASSLDRLAGGIGTQYF. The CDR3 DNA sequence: TGTGCCAGCAGCTTAGATCGGCTAGCGGGAGGAATAGGTACGCAGTATTTT. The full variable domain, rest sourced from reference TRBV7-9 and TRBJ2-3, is DTGVSQNPRHKITKRGQNVTFRCDPISEHNRLYWYRQTLGQGPEFLTYFQNEAQLEKSRLLSDRFSAERPKGSFSTLEIQRTEQGDSAMYLCASSLDRLAGGIGTQYFGPGTRLTVL.

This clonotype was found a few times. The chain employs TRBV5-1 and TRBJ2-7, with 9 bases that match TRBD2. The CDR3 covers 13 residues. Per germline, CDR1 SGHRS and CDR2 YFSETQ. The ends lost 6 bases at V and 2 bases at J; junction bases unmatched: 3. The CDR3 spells CASKPSGAYEQYF. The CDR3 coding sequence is TGCGCCAGCAAACCTAGCGGGGCCTACGAGCAGTACTTC.

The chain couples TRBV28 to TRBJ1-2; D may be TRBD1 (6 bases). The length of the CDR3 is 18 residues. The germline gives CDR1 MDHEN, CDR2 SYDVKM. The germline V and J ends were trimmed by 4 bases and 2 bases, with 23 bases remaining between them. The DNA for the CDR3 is TGTGCCAGCAGTTCGGTCGGGGGCAGCCCGCCCTTCAACTATGGCTACACCTTC. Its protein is CASSSVGGSPPFNYGYTF.

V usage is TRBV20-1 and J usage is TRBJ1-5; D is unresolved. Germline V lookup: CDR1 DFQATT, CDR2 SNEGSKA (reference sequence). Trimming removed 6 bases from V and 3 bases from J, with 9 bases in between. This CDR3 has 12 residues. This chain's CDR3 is CSAGYLNQPQHF. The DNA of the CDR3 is TGCAGTGCCGGATATCTCAATCAGCCCCAGCATTTT.

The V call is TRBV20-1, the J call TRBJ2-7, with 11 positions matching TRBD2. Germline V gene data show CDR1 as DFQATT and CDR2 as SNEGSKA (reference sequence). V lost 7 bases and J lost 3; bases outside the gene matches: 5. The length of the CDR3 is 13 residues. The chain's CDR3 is CSVGLAGLYEQYF. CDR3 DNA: TGCAGTGTTGGACTAGCGGGTCTCTACGAGCAGTACTTC.

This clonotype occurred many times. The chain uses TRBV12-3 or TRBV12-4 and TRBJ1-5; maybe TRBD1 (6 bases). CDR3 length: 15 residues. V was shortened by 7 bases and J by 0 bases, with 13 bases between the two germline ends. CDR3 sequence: CASNRGGGSNQPQHF. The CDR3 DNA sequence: TGTGCCAGCAATCGAGGGGGGGGTAGCAATCAGCCCCAGCATTTT.

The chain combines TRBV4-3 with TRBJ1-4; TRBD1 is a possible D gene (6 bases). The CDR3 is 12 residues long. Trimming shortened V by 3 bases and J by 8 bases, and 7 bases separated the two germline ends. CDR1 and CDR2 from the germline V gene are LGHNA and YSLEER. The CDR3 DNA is TGCGCCAGCAGCCATACAGGGGAAAAACTGTTTTTT. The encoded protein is CASSHTGEKLFF.

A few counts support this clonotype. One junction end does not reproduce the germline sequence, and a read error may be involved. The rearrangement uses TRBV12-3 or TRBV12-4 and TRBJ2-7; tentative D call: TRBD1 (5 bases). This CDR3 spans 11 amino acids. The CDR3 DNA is TGTGCCAGCAGTTTGGGGCACGGGCAGGACTTC. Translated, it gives CASSLGHGQDF.

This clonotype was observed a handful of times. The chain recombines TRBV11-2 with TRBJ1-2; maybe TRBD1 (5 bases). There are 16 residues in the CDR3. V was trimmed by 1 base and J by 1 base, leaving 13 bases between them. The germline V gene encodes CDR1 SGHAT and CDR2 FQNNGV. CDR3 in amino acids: CASSLAGWDVNYGYTF. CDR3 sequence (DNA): TGTGCCAGCAGCTTAGCAGGATGGGACGTTAACTATGGCTACACCTTC.

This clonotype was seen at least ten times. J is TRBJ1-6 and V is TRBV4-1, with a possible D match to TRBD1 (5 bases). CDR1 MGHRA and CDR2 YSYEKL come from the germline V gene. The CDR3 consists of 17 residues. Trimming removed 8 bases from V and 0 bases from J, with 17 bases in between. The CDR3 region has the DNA TGCGCCAGCGGGATGCAGGGTCTGGGCTCCTATAATTCACCCCTCCACTTT. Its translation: CASGMQGLGSYNSPLHF.

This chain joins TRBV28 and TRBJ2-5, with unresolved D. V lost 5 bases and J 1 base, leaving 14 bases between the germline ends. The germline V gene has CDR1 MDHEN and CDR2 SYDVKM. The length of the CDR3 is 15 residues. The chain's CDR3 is CASSPRFWGQETQYF. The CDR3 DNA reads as TGTGCCAGCAGTCCCCGATTCTGGGGCCAAGAGACCCAGTACTTC. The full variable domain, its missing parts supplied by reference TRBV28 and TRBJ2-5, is DVKVTQSSRYLVKRTGEKVFLECVQDMDHENMFWYRQDPGLGLRLIYFSYDVKMKEKGDIPEGYSVSREKKERFSLILESASTNQTSMYLCASSPRFWGQETQYFGPGTRLLVL.

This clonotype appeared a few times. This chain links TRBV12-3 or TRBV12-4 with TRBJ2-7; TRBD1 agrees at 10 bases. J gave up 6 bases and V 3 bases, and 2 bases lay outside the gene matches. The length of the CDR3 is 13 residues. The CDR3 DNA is TGTGCCAGCAGTTTGGGACAGGGGATCGAGCAGTACTTC. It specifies CASSLGQGIEQYF.

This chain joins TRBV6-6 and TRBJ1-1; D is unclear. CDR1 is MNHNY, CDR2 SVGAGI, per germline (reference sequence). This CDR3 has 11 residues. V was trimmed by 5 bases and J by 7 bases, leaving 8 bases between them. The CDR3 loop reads CASSIGSEAFF. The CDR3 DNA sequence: TGTGCCAGCAGTATCGGAAGTGAAGCTTTCTTT.

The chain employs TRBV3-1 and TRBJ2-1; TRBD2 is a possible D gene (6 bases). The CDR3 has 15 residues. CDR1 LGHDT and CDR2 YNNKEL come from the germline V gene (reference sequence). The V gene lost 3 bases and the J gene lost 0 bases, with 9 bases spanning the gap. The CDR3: CASSQGGNSYNEQFF. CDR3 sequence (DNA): TGTGCCAGCAGCCAGGGCGGGAACTCCTACAATGAGCAGTTCTTC.

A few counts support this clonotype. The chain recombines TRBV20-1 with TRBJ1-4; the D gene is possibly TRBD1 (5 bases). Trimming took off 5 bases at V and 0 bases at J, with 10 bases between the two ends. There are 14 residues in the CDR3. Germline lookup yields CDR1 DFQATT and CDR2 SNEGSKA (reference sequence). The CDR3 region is CSALGTSTNEKLFF. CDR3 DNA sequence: TGCAGTGCTCTTGGGACTTCAACTAATGAAAAACTGTTTTTT.

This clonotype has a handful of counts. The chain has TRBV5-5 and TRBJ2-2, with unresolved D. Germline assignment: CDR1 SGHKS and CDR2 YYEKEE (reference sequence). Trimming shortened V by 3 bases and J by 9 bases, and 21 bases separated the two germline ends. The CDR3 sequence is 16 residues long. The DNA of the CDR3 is TGTGCCAGCAGCTCACTGACCTCGGCAGCCGGCAGGGAGCTGTTTTTT. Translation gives CASSSLTSAAGRELFF.

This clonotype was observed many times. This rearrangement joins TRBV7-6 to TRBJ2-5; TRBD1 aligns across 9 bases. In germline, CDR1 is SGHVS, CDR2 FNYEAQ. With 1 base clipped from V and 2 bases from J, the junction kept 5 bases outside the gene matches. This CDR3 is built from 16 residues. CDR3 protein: CASSLGPGTGQETQYF. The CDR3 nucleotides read TGTGCCAGCAGCTTAGGACCCGGGACAGGGCAAGAGACCCAGTACTTC.

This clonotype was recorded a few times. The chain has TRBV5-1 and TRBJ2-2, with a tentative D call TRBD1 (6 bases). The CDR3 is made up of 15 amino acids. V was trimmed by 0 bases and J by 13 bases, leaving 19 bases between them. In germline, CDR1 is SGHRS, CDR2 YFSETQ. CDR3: CASSLGTAVGGGLFF. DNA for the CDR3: TGCGCCAGCAGCTTGGGGACAGCGGTTGGAGGAGGGCTGTTTTTT.

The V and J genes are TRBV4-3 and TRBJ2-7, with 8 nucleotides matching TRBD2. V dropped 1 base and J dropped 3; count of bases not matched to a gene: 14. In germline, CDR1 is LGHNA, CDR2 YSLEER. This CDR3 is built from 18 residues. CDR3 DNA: TGCGCCAGCAGCCAAGCTCGGTCAGCGGGAGTTATAATCTACGAGCAGTACTTC. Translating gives CASSQARSAGVIIYEQYF.

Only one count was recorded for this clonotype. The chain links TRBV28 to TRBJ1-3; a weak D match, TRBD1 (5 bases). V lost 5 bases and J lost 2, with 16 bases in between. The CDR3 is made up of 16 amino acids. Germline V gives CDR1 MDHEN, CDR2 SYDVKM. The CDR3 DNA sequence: TGTGCCAGCAGTACCAGTAGGGGATTCGCTGGAAACACCATATATTTT. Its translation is CASSTSRGFAGNTIYF.